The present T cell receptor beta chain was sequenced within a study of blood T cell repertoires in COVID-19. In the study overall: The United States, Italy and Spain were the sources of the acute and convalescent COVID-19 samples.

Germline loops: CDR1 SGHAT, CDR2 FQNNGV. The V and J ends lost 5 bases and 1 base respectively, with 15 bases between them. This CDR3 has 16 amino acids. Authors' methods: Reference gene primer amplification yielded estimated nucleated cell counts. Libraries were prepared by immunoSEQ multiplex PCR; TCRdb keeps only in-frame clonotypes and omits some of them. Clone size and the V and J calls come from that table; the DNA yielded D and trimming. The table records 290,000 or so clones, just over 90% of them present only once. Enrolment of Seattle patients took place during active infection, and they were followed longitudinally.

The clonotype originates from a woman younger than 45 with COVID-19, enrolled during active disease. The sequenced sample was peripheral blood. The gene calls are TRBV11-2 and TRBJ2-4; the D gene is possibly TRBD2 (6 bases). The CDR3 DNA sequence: TGTGCCAGCAGCGCTGCGGGACTGGATGCCAAAAACATTCAGTACTTC. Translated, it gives CASSAAGLDAKNIQYF.